These 12 T cell receptor beta chains were all obtained from the same sample, sequenced in a study of cytomegalovirus exposure and HLA in healthy donors. Only in-frame clones appear in the TCRdb table, and some are missing; sequencing was by immunoSEQ multiplex PCR. The sample records roughly 150,000 clones, 70% to 90% being singletons. Sequenced: PBMCs. The source of these receptors is a woman younger than 35 in good health and CMV-seronegative.

The CDR3 protein is CASSQEGLHTGELFF. Written as DNA, the CDR3 is TGTGCCAGCAGTCAAGAGGGGCTGCACACCGGGGAGCTGTTTTTT. The chain has TRBV6-1 and TRBJ2-2; D assignment may be TRBD1 or TRBD2 (5 bases each). V was clipped by 5 bases and J by 3 bases, with 13 bases between them. CDR3 length: 15 amino acids. Germline V gives CDR1 MNHNS, CDR2 SASEGT.

The chain uses TRBV5-6 and TRBJ2-2; possibly TRBD1 for D (5 bases). Germline CDR1 and CDR2: SGHDT and YYEEEE. V lost 3 bases and J 0 bases, leaving 6 bases between the germline ends. The CDR3 is made up of 14 amino acids. CDR3 coding DNA: TGTGCCAGCAGCTCGACAGCGAACACCGGGGAGCTGTTTTTT. Amino acids: CASSSTANTGELFF.

The chain recombines TRBV21-1 with TRBJ2-3; the table assigns TRBD2, which was not confirmed against the DNA. TRBV21-1 is reported as a pseudogene. CDR3 length: 20 amino acids. This chain's CDR3 is CASSNGGRRAGAGAIHTQYF. In DNA form, the CDR3 reads TGTGCCAGCAGCAATGGTGGCAGACGGGCGGGGGCAGGGGCCATACATACGCAGTATTTT.

V and J are TRBV30 and TRBJ2-5; no definite D call. With 4 bases removed from V and 3 bases from J, the gap between germline ends came to 9 bases. This CDR3 is 12 amino acids long. Germline CDR1 GTSNPN, CDR2 SVGIG (reference sequence). CDR3 DNA sequence: TGTGCCTGGAATAGAGGAGAAGAGACCCAGTACTTC. This sequence encodes CAWNRGEETQYF. Full variable domain (outside the CDR3, taken from reference TRBV30 and TRBJ2-5): SQTIHQWPATLVQPVGSPLSLECTVEGTSNPNLYWYRQAAGRGLQLLFYSVGIGQISSEVPQNLSASRPQDRQFILSSKKLLLSDSGFYLCAWNRGEETQYFGPGTRLLVL.

The genes are TRBV5-1 and TRBJ1-1, with TRBD1 as a possible D gene (6 bases). Germline CDR1 and CDR2: SGHRS and YFSETQ. Trimming cost V 0 bases and J 2 bases, with 11 bases left between them. The CDR3 is made up of 15 amino acids. CDR3: CASSLVGGRNTEAFF. In DNA, the CDR3 is TGCGCCAGCAGCTTGGTAGGGGGTAGAAACACTGAAGCTTTCTTT. The entire variable domain, with the rest obtained from reference TRBV5-1 and TRBJ1-1, is as follows: KAGVTQTPRYLIKTRGQQVTLSCSPISGHRSVSWYQQTPGQGLQFLFEYFSETQRNKGNFPGRFSGRQFSNSRSEMNVSTLELGDSALYLCASSLVGGRNTEAFFGQGTRLTVV.

This clone appeared once. The J gene is TRBJ2-3, the V gene TRBV4-3; 12 nucleotides line up with TRBD2. The CDR3 length is 18 residues. Germline lookup yields CDR1 LGHNA and CDR2 YSLEER. V trimming: 1 base; J trimming: 1 base; junction bases outside the gene matches: 6. The CDR3 region has the DNA TGCGCCAGCAGCCAAGCCCTAGCGGGAGGGCCTCGCACAGATACGCAGTATTTT. Residues: CASSQALAGGPRTDTQYF.

The J gene is TRBJ2-2, the V gene TRBV9, with a possible D match to TRBD2 (5 bases). The CDR3 runs 15 residues. Trimming removed 0 bases at V and 4 bases at J, with 10 bases between. Germline V gene data show CDR1 as SGDLS and CDR2 as YYNGEE. Here the CDR3 reads CASSVGGLPTGELFF. The CDR3 nucleotides are TGTGCCAGCAGCGTAGGCGGGTTACCCACCGGGGAGCTGTTTTTT.

The V and J genes are TRBV6-5 and TRBJ2-5; 9 nucleotides agree with TRBD2. V shed 1 base and J 2 bases; nucleotides not matched to a gene: 5. The CDR3 contains 16 residues. From germline, CDR1 is MNHEY and CDR2 SVGAGI. In DNA form, the CDR3 reads TGTGCCAGCAGTTACTGGAGCGGGGGGCAACAAGAGACCCAGTACTTC. Translated: CASSYWSGGQQETQYF.

The gene calls are TRBV15 and TRBJ1-2; TRBD1 aligns across 8 bases. The CDR3 runs 14 residues. Germline loops: CDR1 LNHNV, CDR2 YYDKDF (reference sequence). V lost 4 bases to trimming and J lost 5 bases; unmatched junction nucleotides: 6. The CDR3 region has the DNA TGTGCCACCAGCACGGACAGGGAATCTTATGGCTACACCTTC. Its translation is CATSTDRESYGYTF.

The sample holds one count of this clone. This rearrangement joins TRBV5-1 to TRBJ1-2; 9 bases align to TRBD1. The germline gives CDR1 SGHRS, CDR2 YFSETQ. The CDR3 runs 16 residues. J gave up 7 bases and V 0 bases, and 10 bases lay outside the gene matches. CDR3 DNA: TGCGCCAGCAGCTTGGCCGGGACAGGGAGGTATCGTGGCTACACCTTC. Its protein is CASSLAGTGRYRGYTF.

This clone was recorded a few times. V is TRBV19 and J is TRBJ1-1; maybe TRBD1 (6 bases). This CDR3 is built from 13 residues. CDR1 is LNHDA and CDR2 is SQIVND in the germline V gene (reference sequence). Trimming left V 3 bases short and J 1 base short, with 6 bases between. CDR3 in amino acids: CASSMTGNTEAFF. DNA for the CDR3: TGTGCCAGTAGTATGACAGGGAACACTGAAGCTTTCTTT.

V gene TRBV18 combines with J gene TRBJ2-7, with unresolved D. The length of the CDR3 is 12 residues. V was cut by 1 base and J by 4 bases, with 5 bases left in between. Germline-derived CDR1 and CDR2 are KGHSH and LQKENI. The CDR3 DNA follows: TGTGCCAGCTCACCACTTGCGTACGAGCAGTACTTC. Its protein is CASSPLAYEQYF.